Listed below are T cell receptor beta chains from one sample, sequenced in a study of blood T cells in healthy people across ages. TCRdb itself ran the 5' RACE reads through MiXCR, one entry per CDR3 protein. The sample includes 1.6 million or so distinct CDR3 sequences, about 31% of them seen just once. Source material: blood. The receptor set was obtained from a woman aged 25-40 years in good health. CDR3s include the opening cysteine and the closing phenylalanine or tryptophan. D genes are given only for firm matches. Size is omitted from some rows. Given values are once, few, many or a class for expanded clones.

abundance: many
d_gene: -
v_gene: TRBV20-1
j_gene: TRBJ2-1
CDR3aa: CSARIANEQFF
CDR3nt: TGCAGTGCTCGTATAGCCAATGAGCAGTTCTTC

abundance: -
d_gene: -
v_gene: TRBV11-2
j_gene: TRBJ2-1
CDR3aa: CASSKAPEWGEQFF
CDR3nt: TGTGCCAGCAGCAAGGCTCCGGAGTGGGGTGAGCAGTTCTTC

abundance: -
d_gene: -
v_gene: TRBV10-3
j_gene: TRBJ1-4
CDR3aa: CAISEGGANEKLFF
CDR3nt: TGTGCCATCAGTGAGGGGGGAGCTAATGAAAAACTGTTTTTT

abundance: -
d_gene: TRBD2
v_gene: TRBV20-1
j_gene: TRBJ2-3
CDR3aa: CNALVAGLAFTDTQYF
CDR3nt: TGCAATGCCCTCGTGGCCGGACTAGCGTTCACAGATACGCAGTATTTT

abundance: few
d_gene: TRBD2
v_gene: TRBV29-1
j_gene: TRBJ2-2
CDR3aa: CSVPGRGSANTGELFF
CDR3nt: TGCAGCGTTCCCGGGCGGGGGTCAGCGAACACCGGGGAGCTGTTTTTT

abundance: -
d_gene: -
v_gene: TRBV10-3
j_gene: TRBJ2-3
CDR3aa: CAISEGTEGRTDTQYF
CDR3nt: TGTGCCATCAGTGAGGGTACGGAAGGACGGACAGATACGCAGTATTTT

abundance: -
d_gene: TRBD2
v_gene: TRBV20-1
j_gene: TRBJ2-2
CDR3aa: CSAQLADTGELFF
CDR3nt: TGCAGTGCACAACTAGCGGACACCGGGGAGCTGTTTTTT

abundance: -
d_gene: TRBD2
v_gene: TRBV27
j_gene: TRBJ2-2
CDR3aa: CASSSLAGANTGELFF
CDR3nt: TGTGCCAGCAGTTCCCTAGCGGGAGCGAACACCGGGGAGCTGTTTTTT

abundance: -
d_gene: TRBD1
v_gene: TRBV7-6
j_gene: TRBJ2-2
CDR3aa: CASSLGTAVSTGELFF
CDR3nt: TGTGCCAGCAGCCTAGGGACAGCTGTATCCACCGGGGAGCTGTTTTTT

abundance: -
d_gene: TRBD2
v_gene: TRBV7-2
j_gene: TRBJ2-7
CDR3aa: CASSYASGNYEQYF
CDR3nt: TGTGCCAGCAGCTACGCTAGCGGCAACTACGAGCAGTACTTC